This TCR beta chain was identified during a study of cytomegalovirus exposure and HLA in healthy donors. Study in general: The use of the same platform for the roughly 120 validation repertoires and the 600 to 800 first-cohort repertoires was reported by a later analysis.

The trim removed 5 bases at V and 7 bases at J, leaving 3 bases unmatched. The CDR3 totals 14 residues. Germline V gene data show CDR1 as MNHNS and CDR2 as SASEGT. Data came from immunoSEQ multiplex PCR; TCRdb stores just in-frame clones and leaves some out. Of 200,000 to 250,000 clones listed, approximately 90% are singletons. This sequence joins TRBV6-1 and TRBJ2-2; 11 nucleotides match TRBD2. Sequencing used PBMCs. The TCR comes from a woman aged 18-29 years in good health and CMV-seronegative. This CDR3 is CASSSSGRNGELFF. CDR3 bases: TGTGCCAGCAGTTCTAGCGGGAGGAACGGGGAGCTGTTTTTT.